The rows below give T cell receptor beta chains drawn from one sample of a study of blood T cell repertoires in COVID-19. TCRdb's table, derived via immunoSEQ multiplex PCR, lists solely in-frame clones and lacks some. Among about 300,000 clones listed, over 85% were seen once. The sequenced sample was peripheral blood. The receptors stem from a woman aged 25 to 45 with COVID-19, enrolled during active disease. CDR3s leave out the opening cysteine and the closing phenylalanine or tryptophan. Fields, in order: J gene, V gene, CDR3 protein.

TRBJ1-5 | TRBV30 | AWSAGRGGQPQH
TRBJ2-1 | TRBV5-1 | ASSWRTGQFNEQF
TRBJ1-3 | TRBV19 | ASGPDRGPGNTIY
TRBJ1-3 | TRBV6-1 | ASSARGLWGLDSGNTIY
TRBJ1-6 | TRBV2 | ASIGQQDSYNSPLH
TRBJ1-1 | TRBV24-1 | ATSPGGGTEAF
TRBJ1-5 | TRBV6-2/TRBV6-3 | ASSAMTGISNQPQH
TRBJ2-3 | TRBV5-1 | ASSVGAQKY
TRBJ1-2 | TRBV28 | ASSSPSGTDYGYT
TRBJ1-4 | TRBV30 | AWSSGEKLF
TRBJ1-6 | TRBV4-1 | ASSQGPLNSPLH
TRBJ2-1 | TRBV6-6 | ASSDRDTQHNEQF
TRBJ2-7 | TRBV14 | ASSQVGRGYEQY
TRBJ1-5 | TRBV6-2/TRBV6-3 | ASSLWGERPQH
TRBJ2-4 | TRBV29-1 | SVETRGQGAQNIQY
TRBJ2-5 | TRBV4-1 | ASSQEGGGGAAETQY
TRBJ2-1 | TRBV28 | ASSPDSGRNNEQF
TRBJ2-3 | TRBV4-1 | ASSQHRGRRTDTQY
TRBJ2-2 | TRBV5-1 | ASSSLGLANTGELF
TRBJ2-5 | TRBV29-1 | SGQGSAVGETQY
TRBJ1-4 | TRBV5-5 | ASSLADRAYEKLF
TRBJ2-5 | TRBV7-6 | ASSLHTGQQETQY
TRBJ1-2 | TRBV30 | AWSLTAGYT
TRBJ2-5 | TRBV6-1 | ASSEVTGSRETQY
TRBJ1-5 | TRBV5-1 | ASSRGTGGYQPQH
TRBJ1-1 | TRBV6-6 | ASTDRGGVNTEAF
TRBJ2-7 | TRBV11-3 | ASSSPSGSYEQY
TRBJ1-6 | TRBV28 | ASRPGGVSPLH
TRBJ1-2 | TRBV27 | ASSLWGGRDYGYT
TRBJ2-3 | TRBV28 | ASSLQNTDTQY